The rows below give T cell receptor beta chains drawn from one sample of a study of spatial heterogeneity in lung cancer. A single record per CDR3 protein comes from TCRdb applying MiXCR to the 5' RACE reads. The sample holds some 52,000 distinct CDR3 sequences, less than 9% seen once. Sequenced here: PBMCs, sampled at surgery. These receptors were collected from a female donor with early-stage non-small cell lung cancer. The CDR3 runs from the conserved cysteine through the conserved F or W. The order of the fields is CDR3 length, D gene, J gene, V gene, clone size, CDR3 protein, CDR3 DNA. D genes are given only for firm matches. Rows give clone size only sometimes, using once, few, many, or a class for an expanded clone.

>17|TRBD1|TRBJ2-5|TRBV2|few
CASSPGQGRGAQETQYF
TGTGCCAGCAGTCCGGGACAGGGGAGGGGAGCCCAAGAGACCCAGTACTTC
>22|-|TRBJ1-5|TRBV7-3|many
CASSLTPEGGNDHSYSNQPQHF
TGTGCCAGCAGCTTAACTCCCGAAGGCGGAAACGATCACTCTTATAGCAATCAGCCCCAGCATTTT
>14|TRBD1|TRBJ2-3|TRBV6-2/TRBV6-3|-
CASRDPTGADTQYF
TGTGCCAGCAGAGACCCTACAGGGGCGGATACGCAGTATTTT
>14|TRBD1|TRBJ2-7|TRBV20-1|-
CSATGTGFSGEQYF
TGCAGTGCTACCGGGACAGGGTTTAGCGGCGAGCAGTACTTC
>15|TRBD1|TRBJ2-7|TRBV7-2|-
CASSLGRQGVDEQYF
TGTGCCAGCAGCTTAGGTCGACAGGGGGTCGACGAGCAGTACTTC
>14|TRBD2|TRBJ2-1|TRBV11-2|many
CASSLDLAGNEQFF
TGTGCCAGCAGCTTAGATCTAGCGGGGAACGAGCAGTTCTTC
>14|-|TRBJ1-1|TRBV5-5|many
CASSLGGWYTEAFF
TGTGCCAGCAGCTTAGGGGGTTGGTACACTGAAGCTTTCTTT
>16|TRBD2|TRBJ2-3|TRBV20-1|-
CSAPTPGTRSTDTQYF
TGCAGTGCTCCCACTCCCGGGACTAGATCCACAGATACGCAGTATTTT
>14|-|TRBJ1-5|TRBV9|few
CASSLDSGSWPQHF
TGTGCCAGCAGCTTGGACTCGGGGAGTTGGCCCCAGCATTTT
>13|-|TRBJ2-5|TRBV3-1|-
CASSGGGYETQYF
TGTGCCAGCAGCGGGGGGGGCTACGAGACCCAGTACTTC
>15|-|TRBJ1-1|TRBV2|-
CASSSDIPRGSEAFF
TGTGCCAGCAGCTCCGATATCCCCCGAGGCTCTGAAGCTTTCTTT
>17|-|TRBJ2-1|TRBV6-5|-
CASSQANPGLRGNEQFF
TGTGCCAGCAGCCAAGCCAACCCGGGCCTCCGAGGGAATGAGCAGTTCTTC
>17|TRBD1|TRBJ2-2|TRBV4-1|many
CASSQVLGQGRTGELFF
TGCGCCAGCAGCCAAGTTTTAGGACAGGGGAGGACCGGGGAGCTGTTTTTT
>15|TRBD2|TRBJ2-5|TRBV11-2|many
CASSPRTSPAGTQYF
TGTGCCAGCAGCCCCCGGACTAGTCCAGCGGGGACCCAGTACTTC
>13|-|TRBJ2-7|TRBV9|many
CASSVVEGSEQYF
TGTGCCAGCAGCGTAGTAGAGGGGTCCGAGCAGTACTTC
>14|-|TRBJ1-1|TRBV5-1|many
CASSPAAGSTEAFF
TGCGCCAGCAGCCCCGCGGCGGGCTCCACTGAAGCTTTCTTT
>15|-|TRBJ1-1|TRBV5-1|-
CTSSLAPGSNTEAFF
TGCACCAGCAGCCTTGCACCGGGTTCGAACACTGAAGCTTTCTTT
>17|-|TRBJ2-1|TRBV28|many
CASSTPQRALLGTQQFF
TGTGCCAGCAGCACCCCCCAGAGGGCGCTCTTAGGTACTCAGCAGTTCTTC
>17|TRBD1|TRBJ1-3|TRBV5-1|many
CASSHLGQGFSGNTIYF
TGCGCCAGCAGCCATCTTGGACAGGGTTTCTCTGGAAACACCATATATTTT
>12|-|TRBJ1-2|TRBV15|-
CATSRDGRGYTF
TGTGCCACCAGCAGAGATGGGAGAGGCTACACCTTC
>12|TRBD2|TRBJ2-7|TRBV2|many
CASRRGSYEQYF
TGTGCCAGCAGGCGGGGGTCCTACGAGCAGTACTTC
>13|-|TRBJ2-1|TRBV7-9|-
CASRRTSYNEQFF
TGTGCCAGCCGCCGGACATCCTACAATGAGCAGTTCTTC
>16|-|TRBJ1-6|TRBV6-5|-
CASARGGQSYNSPLHF
TGTGCCAGCGCACGCGGGGGTCAATCCTATAATTCACCCCTCCACTTT
>14|-|TRBJ2-5|TRBV7-6|many
CASSLGISEGPKYF
TGTGCCAGCAGCTTAGGAATATCAGAAGGCCCGAAGTACTTC
>15|-|TRBJ2-5|TRBV5-1|many
CASSFHDPWVETQYF
TGCGCCAGCAGCTTCCACGATCCCTGGGTAGAGACCCAGTACTTC
>19|-|TRBJ1-2|TRBV6-2/TRBV6-3|few
CASSYSDPPVVGPRHGYTF
TGTGCCAGCAGTTATTCCGACCCTCCGGTAGTGGGGCCAAGACATGGCTACACCTTC
>15|-|TRBJ2-5|TRBV6-5|large
CASSYFPPGKETQYF
TGTGCCAGCAGTTACTTCCCACCCGGGAAAGAGACCCAGTACTTC
>13|-|TRBJ1-1|TRBV20-1|-
CSARGTENTEAFF
TGCAGTGCTAGAGGAACAGAAAACACTGAAGCTTTCTTT
>15|-|TRBJ2-2|TRBV7-2|many
CASSPRGQLAGELFF
TGTGCCAGCAGCCCCCGTGGACAGTTGGCCGGGGAGCTGTTTTTT
>15|-|TRBJ2-7|TRBV19|many
CASSIAGPPTYEQYF
TGTGCCAGTAGTATAGCGGGACCGCCGACCTACGAGCAGTACTTC
>14|TRBD1|TRBJ1-4|TRBV7-9|many
CASSPTGGAEKLFF
TGTGCCAGCAGCCCGACAGGGGGCGCGGAAAAACTGTTTTTT
>12|-|TRBJ1-2|TRBV3-1|many
CASSPGDYGYTF
TGTGCCAGCAGCCCTGGGGACTATGGCTACACCTTC
>16|-|TRBJ1-3|TRBV6-1|few
CASRPWRTISGNTIYF
TGTGCCAGCCGCCCCTGGCGGACCATCTCTGGAAACACCATATATTTT
>14|-|TRBJ2-7|TRBV18|many
CASSSDRRSAEQYF
TGTGCCAGCTCATCGGACAGACGATCGGCCGAGCAGTACTTC
>17|TRBD1|TRBJ2-1|TRBV5-1|few
CASSWDPGTGIYNEQFF
TGCGCCAGCAGCTGGGACCCCGGGACAGGGATCTACAATGAGCAGTTCTTC
>13|TRBD1|TRBJ1-5|TRBV29-1|many
CSVRDRGNQPQHF
TGCAGCGTCCGGGACAGGGGCAATCAGCCCCAGCATTTT
>17|TRBD1|TRBJ2-3|TRBV2|-
CASSVLRQGASTDTQYF
TGTGCCAGCAGTGTTCTCCGACAGGGGGCGAGCACAGATACGCAGTATTTT